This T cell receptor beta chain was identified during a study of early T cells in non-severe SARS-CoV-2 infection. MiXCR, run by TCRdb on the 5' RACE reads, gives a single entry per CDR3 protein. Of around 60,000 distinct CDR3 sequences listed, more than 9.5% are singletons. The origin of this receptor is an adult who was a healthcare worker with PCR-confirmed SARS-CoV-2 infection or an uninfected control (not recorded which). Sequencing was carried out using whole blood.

The CDR3 protein is CSARLAGVLPEQFF. The CDR3 DNA follows: TGCAGTGCTCGACTAGCGGGAGTACTCCCTGAGCAGTTCTTC. The chain uses TRBV20-1 and TRBJ2-1; 12 positions agree with TRBD2. This CDR3 is built from 14 residues. The V gene end was trimmed by 5 bases and the J gene end by 9 bases; junction bases not matched to a gene: 8. The germline V gene encodes CDR1 DFQATT and CDR2 SNEGSKA (reference sequence).